One and the same sample provided the 12 T cell receptor beta chains below, sequenced in a study of shared clonotypes between healthy human individuals. The assay was immunoSEQ multiplex PCR, and TCRdb's table has in-frame clones only and misses some. The table records under 1,900,000 clones, about 98.5% of them present only once. Sequenced sample: naive CD4+ T cells sorted from blood. As for subset: CD45RA+ positively selected. These receptors originate from a man aged 30-40 years in good health.

The CDR3 DNA reads TGTGCCAGCAGAACAGAGGATAGCAATCAGCCCCAGCATTTT. This translates into CASRTEDSNQPQHF. The chain combines TRBV27 with TRBJ1-5; no reliable D call. This CDR3 has 14 amino acids. The V gene's germline CDR1 is MNHEY and CDR2 SMNVEV (reference sequence). V was cut by 6 bases and J by 0 bases, with 9 bases left in between.

The rearrangement uses TRBV6-5 and TRBJ2-4, with D uncertain. V lost 1 base to trimming and J lost 8 bases, with 3 bases between them. The CDR3 is made up of 11 amino acids. The germline V gene has CDR1 MNHEY and CDR2 SVGAGI. CDR3 region: CASSYLDIQYF. The CDR3 region has the DNA TGTGCCAGCAGTTACTTAGACATTCAGTACTTC.

This chain connects TRBV7-9 to TRBJ2-2; the match to TRBD2 covers 8 bases. Trimming cost V 1 base and J 14 bases; bases outside gene matches: 12. This CDR3 has 15 amino acids. The germline gives CDR1 SEHNR, CDR2 FQNEAQ (reference sequence). CDR3 nucleotides: TGTGCCAGCAGCTTAGGATCTCTATCAGGACTAGCCCTGTTTTTT. Translating gives CASSLGSLSGLALFF.

V usage is TRBV10-3 and J usage is TRBJ2-7, with a weak D call TRBD1 (6 bases). Trimming took 5 bases from V and 1 from J, leaving 18 bases between them. This CDR3 spans 16 amino acids. The germline V gene encodes CDR1 ENHRY and CDR2 SYGVKD. Here the CDR3 reads CAISPERGSSSYEQYF. The CDR3 DNA sequence: TGTGCCATCAGTCCCGAGAGGGGGTCCTCTTCCTACGAGCAGTACTTC.

The V gene is TRBV5-1, the J gene TRBJ2-5; 10 bases match TRBD2. The CDR3 is 14 amino acids. V dropped 4 bases and J dropped 3; count of bases not matched to a gene: 3. The V gene's germline CDR1 is SGHRS and CDR2 YFSETQ. The CDR3 bases are TGCGCCAGCAGCCCTGGACTAGCGGAAGAGACCCAGTACTTC. Amino acid sequence: CASSPGLAEETQYF.

This clone has only a few counts. The J gene is TRBJ2-7, the V gene TRBV7-8, with 8 bases identical to TRBD1. There are 16 residues in the CDR3. V lost 1 base to trimming and J lost 2 bases; unmatched junction nucleotides: 7. Germline values: CDR1 SGHVS, CDR2 FQNEAQ. CDR3 sequence reads: CASSLDAGTGTYEQYF. In DNA form, the CDR3 reads TGTGCCAGCAGCTTAGACGCCGGGACAGGTACCTACGAGCAGTACTTC.

V and J are TRBV5-1 and TRBJ1-1; D is unresolved. Trimming removed 1 base from V and 5 bases from J, with 6 bases in between. Germline V CDR1 and CDR2: SGHRS, YFSETQ. This CDR3 has 12 amino acids. The CDR3 DNA follows: TGCGCCAGCAGCTTGACAGCAACTGAAGCTTTCTTT. Translating it yields CASSLTATEAFF.

CDR3 protein: CASSIIYNEQFF. The CDR3 DNA is TGTGCCAGCAGCATTATCTACAATGAGCAGTTCTTC. The chain links TRBV28 to TRBJ2-1; D not certain. Germline CDR1 reads MDHEN; CDR2 reads SYDVKM. The CDR3 loop spans 12 amino acids. Trimming took 6 bases from V and 3 from J, leaving 6 bases between them.

J is TRBJ2-5 and V is TRBV2; D not certain. CDR3 length: 15 residues. Between the trimmed V and J ends, which lost 2 bases and 7 bases, there was a span of 17 bases. CDR1 is SNHLY and CDR2 is FYNNEI in the germline V gene. CDR3 loop: CASSENDQAPGTQYF. In DNA, the CDR3 is TGTGCCAGCAGTGAAAATGATCAGGCGCCGGGGACCCAGTACTTC. The variable domain in full, with the rest retrieved from reference TRBV2 and TRBJ2-5, is EPEVTQTPSHQVTQMGQEVILRCVPISNHLYFYWYRQILGQKVEFLVSFYNNEISEKSEIFDDQFSVERPDGSNFTLKIRSTKLEDSAMYFCASSENDQAPGTQYFGPGTRLLVL.

V and J are TRBV5-1 and TRBJ2-7; D perhaps matches TRBD2 (5 bases). This CDR3 contains 14 residues. Trimming took off 3 bases at V and 6 bases at J, with 16 bases between the two ends. Germline loops: CDR1 SGHRS, CDR2 YFSETQ. The CDR3 DNA follows: TGCGCCAGCAGCTCTGGGTCCCTAGGGAGCGAGCAGTACTTC. This encodes CASSSGSLGSEQYF.

This clone is a singleton in its sample. The chain recombines TRBV5-1 with TRBJ1-4; possible D gene TRBD1, 6 bases. Looked up from germline, CDR1 is SGHRS and CDR2 is YFSETQ. This CDR3 has 20 residues. The ends were cut back, 5 bases at V and 11 bases at J, with 37 bases in the middle. This CDR3 is CASRSGADPLGGISDLKLFF. As DNA, the CDR3 is TGCGCCAGCAGGTCGGGGGCAGATCCGTTAGGTGGGATCTCTGATTTGAAACTGTTTTTT.

The rearrangement links TRBV19 to TRBJ1-2; unclear D gene. The CDR3 sequence is 14 residues long. Germline CDR1 LNHDA, CDR2 SQIVND (reference sequence). V shed 7 bases and J shed 4 bases, with 16 bases lying between them. DNA for the CDR3: TGTGCCAGTACCGTAGCTGGGAAAGGCTATGGCTACACCTTC. Translating it yields CASTVAGKGYGYTF. The full variable domain, rest sourced from reference TRBV19 and TRBJ1-2, is DGGITQSPKYLFRKEGQNVTLSCEQNLNHDAMYWYRQDPGQGLRLIYYSQIVNDFQKGDIAEGYSVSREKKESFPLTVTSAQKNPTAFYLCASTVAGKGYGYTFGSGTRLTVV.